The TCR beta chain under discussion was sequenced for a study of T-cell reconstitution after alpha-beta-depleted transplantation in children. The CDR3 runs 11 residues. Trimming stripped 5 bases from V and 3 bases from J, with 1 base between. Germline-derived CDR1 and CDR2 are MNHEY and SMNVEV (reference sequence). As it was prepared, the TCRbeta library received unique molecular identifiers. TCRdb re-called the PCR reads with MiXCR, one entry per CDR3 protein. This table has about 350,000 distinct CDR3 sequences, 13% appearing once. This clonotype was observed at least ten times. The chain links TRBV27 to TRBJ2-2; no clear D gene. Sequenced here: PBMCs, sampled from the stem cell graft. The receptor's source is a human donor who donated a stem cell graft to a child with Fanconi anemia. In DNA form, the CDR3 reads TGTGCCAGCAGTGACACCGGGGAGCTGTTTTTT. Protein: CASSDTGELFF.